This T cell receptor beta chain was sequenced for a study of cytomegalovirus exposure and HLA in healthy donors. Study-level points and caveats: For cytomegalovirus status, the classifier reportedly gave diagnoses with high specificity and sensitivity. Associated with cytomegalovirus, according to the listing, were some 150 TCR beta chains.

A remark on this clone: Its antigen is not known.

Germline CDR1 reads MNHNY; CDR2 reads SVGAGI (reference sequence). There are 13 residues in the CDR3. V lost 8 bases to trimming and J lost 8 bases; unmatched junction nucleotides: 4. Measured with immunoSEQ multiplex PCR; TCRdb has only the in-frame clones, and not every one. The repertoire has fewer than 250,000 clones, around 86% of them found once; the top ten carry 1.4% to 1.5%. The sequencing sample was made of PBMCs. The source is a young woman in good health and CMV-seronegative. This chain connects TRBV6-6 to TRBJ2-1; TRBD2 matches at 12 bases. This CDR3 reads CASVTSGRDEQFF. CDR3 nucleotide sequence: TGTGCCAGCGTGACTAGCGGGAGAGATGAGCAGTTCTTC.